The T cell receptor beta chain under discussion was sequenced for a study of cytomegalovirus exposure and HLA in healthy donors. Assay: immunoSEQ multiplex PCR; the TCRdb copy retains only in-frame clones and omits some. The profile shows some 180,000 clones, 86% of them singletons. This clone was found a few times. Trimming took 2 bases from V and 0 from J, leaving 17 bases between them. Germline V gene sequence: CDR1 GTSNPN, CDR2 SVGIG (reference sequence). This CDR3 spans 16 amino acids. Sequencing input: PBMCs. This sequence was found in a young man in good health and CMV-seropositive. The chain carries TRBV30 and TRBJ2-7; TRBD1 might be the D (5 bases). Written as DNA, the CDR3 is TGTGCCTGGAGTCTCTCTCGGACACTAACCTCCTACGAGCAGTACTTC. Amino acid sequence: CAWSLSRTLTSYEQYF.